This TCR beta chain is from a study of T-cell memory formation after mild COVID-19. Whole-study findings and limits: Contracting CD4+ clones were located mainly in CM and EM, and CD8+ clones in EMRA.

TCRdb reanalysed the 5' RACE reads using MiXCR and keeps one entry per CDR3 protein. The table has roughly 300,000 distinct CDR3 sequences, less than 9.5% seen once. This clonotype was seen a handful of times. Its antigen is not known. The TCR comes from a man in his late teens or twenties who had mild COVID-19 (a few samples of this study predate the infection). Cell type and time point are not known. What was sequenced was PBMCs or a T cell subset sorted from them (not recorded which).

CDR3 in DNA: TGTGCCAGCAGCCCGACTTTCTACGAGCAGTACTTC. It specifies CASSPTFYEQYF. The V and J genes are TRBV12-3 or TRBV12-4 and TRBJ2-7; D uncertain. This CDR3 spans 12 amino acids. The V end was cut by 6 bases, the J end by 3 bases, with 9 bases between.